Shown below are 30 T cell receptor beta chains from a single sample sequenced in a study of T cell changes during pregnancy in multiple sclerosis. Here immunoSEQ multiplex PCR was the method, and the copy in TCRdb shows in-frame clones only, minus some. The repertoire consists of approximately 59,000 clones, with around nine tenths occurring once and the leading ten covering roughly 1.5%. Sequenced here: peripheral blood, sampled in the third trimester of pregnancy. These receptors all come from a female donor in good health, enrolled as a control in a pregnancy study.

This clone occurred once. The chain links TRBV28 to TRBJ1-2, with a weak D call TRBD1 (5 bases). CDR1 and CDR2 from the germline V gene are MDHEN and SYDVKM. Trimming took off 7 bases at V and 7 bases at J, with 16 bases between the two ends. The CDR3 is 13 amino acids. CDR3 amino acids: CASTSPQATGYTF. CDR3 sequence (DNA): TGTGCCAGCACCTCCCCACAGGCTACTGGCTACACCTTC.

Points on this clone: A junction boundary mismatches the germline segment, possibly from a read error. The CDR3 bases are TGTGCCAGCTCACCACCGGCTAGCGGGGCCGGCGAGCTGTTTTTT. The encoded protein is CASSPPASGAGELFF. The V gene is TRBV18, the J gene TRBJ2-2; TRBD2 aligns across 9 bases. CDR1 KGHSH and CDR2 LQKENI come from the germline V gene. The CDR3 length is 15 residues.

The CDR3 sequence: CATSREGGKEQYF. Written as DNA, the CDR3 is TGTGCCACCAGCAGGGAGGGAGGGAAGGAGCAGTACTTC. The chain employs TRBV15 and TRBJ2-7; 7 nucleotides align to TRBD2. Germline values: CDR1 LNHNV, CDR2 YYDKDF (reference sequence). The V segment lost 3 bases and the J segment 7 bases; nucleotides outside the gene matches: 6. This CDR3 contains 13 residues.

The V and J genes are TRBV9 and TRBJ2-3; D gene unclear. The germline gives CDR1 SGDLS, CDR2 YYNGEE. This CDR3 has 16 residues. V dropped 0 bases and J dropped 0 bases, with 11 bases sitting between them. CDR3 bases: TGTGCCAGCAGCGTAGGTCGGTCTCCTAGCACAGATACGCAGTATTTT. Its protein product is CASSVGRSPSTDTQYF.

J is TRBJ1-5 and V is TRBV9, with D unresolved. V was shortened by 2 bases and J by 6 bases, with 18 bases between the two germline ends. Germline-derived CDR1 and CDR2 are SGDLS and YYNGEE. The CDR3 totals 16 residues. The CDR3 loop reads CASSVGSPVDGQPQHF. In DNA, the CDR3 is TGTGCCAGCAGCGTGGGTAGCCCCGTCGACGGTCAGCCCCAGCATTTT.

This clone was observed once. The V call is TRBV6-5, the J call TRBJ2-7; 9 bases are shared with TRBD1. The CDR3 spans 16 residues. Germline trimming cut 0 bases from V and 4 bases from J; bases unmatched to any gene: 7. The V gene's germline CDR1 is MNHEY and CDR2 SVGAGI. CDR3 DNA: TGTGCCAGCAGTTACTCGGGGACAGGGCTGGCGTACGAGCAGTACTTC. Its translation is CASSYSGTGLAYEQYF.

The chain is built from TRBV4-3 and TRBJ1-1; weak D call: TRBD1 (6 bases). Germline V CDR1 and CDR2: LGHNA, YSLEER. This CDR3 spans 13 amino acids. V lost 6 bases and J 5 bases, leaving 13 bases between the germline ends. The CDR3 DNA sequence: TGCGCCAGCAGTCGGGGGGCGCGTACTGAAGCTTTCTTT. Its translation: CASSRGARTEAFF.

The chain joins TRBV2 to TRBJ2-3; 9 bases are a match to TRBD2. The CDR3 runs 15 residues. Germline CDR1 reads SNHLY; CDR2 reads FYNNEI. V shed 4 bases and J 5 bases; nucleotides not matched to a gene: 7. The CDR3 DNA reads as TGTGCCAGCAGTGGAGAGCGGGGGGAGGGAGATACGCAGTATTTT. Its protein product is CASSGERGEGDTQYF.

The chain uses TRBV7-2 and TRBJ1-3, with a weak D call TRBD1 (6 bases). The germline V and J ends were trimmed by 5 bases and 4 bases, with 12 bases remaining between them. This CDR3 spans 14 amino acids. Germline CDR1 SGHTA, CDR2 FQGNSA. CDR3 region: CASSGTGGGNTIYF. In DNA, the CDR3 is TGTGCCAGCAGCGGTACGGGGGGCGGAAACACCATATATTTT.

The CDR3 bases are TGTGCCAGCAGTCCGGGACAGGGAAACAATGAGCAGTTCTTC. It yields the protein CASSPGQGNNEQFF. The chain combines TRBV6-6 with TRBJ2-1; 9 bases match TRBD1. In germline, CDR1 is MNHNY, CDR2 SVGAGI (reference sequence). The CDR3 has 14 residues. V shed 5 bases, J shed 5 bases, and the junction held 4 bases outside the gene matches.

This chain links TRBV5-1 with TRBJ1-2; the match to TRBD1 covers 7 bases. The CDR3 runs to 14 residues. Germline trimming cut 0 bases from V and 4 bases from J; bases unmatched to any gene: 3. Per germline, CDR1 SGHRS and CDR2 YFSETQ. Written as DNA, the CDR3 is TGCGCCAGCAGCTTGGACAGGGGTGGCTATGGCTACACCTTC. Residues: CASSLDRGGYGYTF.

J is TRBJ1-3 and V is TRBV29-1, with 9 bases aligning to TRBD1. The germline CDR1 and CDR2 sequences are SQVTM and ANQGSEA. J lost 4 bases, V lost 4 bases, and 5 bases had no gene match. The CDR3 length is 14 residues. DNA of the CDR3: TGCAGCGTTGCCCCGACAGGGGGAGGAAACACCATATATTTT. It specifies CSVAPTGGGNTIYF.

The V and J genes are TRBV7-2 and TRBJ1-2; 8 bases are a match to TRBD1. Germline V lookup: CDR1 SGHTA, CDR2 FQGNSA. The CDR3 sequence is 16 residues long. V lost 10 bases and J lost 3; bases outside the gene matches: 16. This CDR3 reads CATSGDRRLWDYGYTF. In nucleotides, the CDR3 is TGTGCCACCTCCGGGGACAGGAGGTTGTGGGACTATGGCTACACCTTC.

This chain joins TRBV7-8 and TRBJ1-1; D may be TRBD1 (5 bases). From germline, CDR1 is SGHVS and CDR2 FQNEAQ. Trimming pared 1 base from V and 0 bases from J, leaving 9 bases between. The CDR3 is made up of 15 amino acids. CDR3 residues: CASSLEGRVNTEAFF. The CDR3 DNA reads as TGTGCCAGCAGCTTAGAGGGCAGGGTGAACACTGAAGCTTTCTTT.

Turning to this clone: The junction departs from germline at one end; a sequencing error may be responsible. V gene TRBV2 combines with J gene TRBJ2-7; 10 nucleotides line up with TRBD1. The CDR3 contains 13 residues. The germline V gene encodes CDR1 SNHLY and CDR2 FYNNEI. The CDR3 protein is CASSEVGQGYKHF. As DNA, the CDR3 is TGTGCCAGCAGTGAAGTGGGACAGGGGTACAAGCACTTC.

This chain joins TRBV7-2 and TRBJ1-5; the D gene is possibly TRBD1 (5 bases). V was pared by 4 bases and J by 2 bases, with 12 bases between. CDR3 length: 15 amino acids. Per germline, CDR1 SGHTA and CDR2 FQGNSA. The CDR3 DNA is TGTGCCAGCAGCTGGGTGGCAGGGCGCAATCAGCCCCAGCATTTT. This gives the protein CASSWVAGRNQPQHF.

The chain couples TRBV7-2 to TRBJ2-7; D gene unclear. There are 13 residues in the CDR3. Germline CDR1 reads SGHTA; CDR2 reads FQGNSA. V was clipped by 3 bases and J by 6 bases, with 12 bases between them. CDR3 DNA sequence: TGTGCCAGCAGCTTTGACCCTTCGGGCGAGCAGTACTTC. Its protein is CASSFDPSGEQYF.

V and J are TRBV5-1 and TRBJ1-1; tentatively, D is TRBD1 (6 bases). The V gene lost 4 bases and the J gene lost 2 bases, with 12 bases spanning the gap. The CDR3 consists of 14 residues. The V gene's germline CDR1 is SGHRS and CDR2 YFSETQ. The CDR3 spells CASSAKDSNTEAFF. The CDR3 DNA sequence: TGCGCCAGCAGCGCTAAGGACAGTAACACTGAAGCTTTCTTT.

A few counts support this clone. The chain carries TRBV6-6 and TRBJ1-3, with D uncertain. The length of the CDR3 is 13 residues. Trimming shortened V by 4 bases and J by 1 base, and 5 bases separated the two germline ends. Germline values: CDR1 MNHNY, CDR2 SVGAGI (reference sequence). For the CDR3, the DNA is TGTGCCAGCAGTTTACAGTCTGGAAACACCATATATTTT. This translates into CASSLQSGNTIYF.

The chain uses TRBV5-4 and TRBJ2-7; 7 bases are a match to TRBD1. Germline CDR1 is SGHNT and CDR2 is YYREEE (reference sequence). The trim removed 5 bases at V and 2 bases at J, leaving 7 bases unmatched. The CDR3 sequence is 14 residues long. CDR3 amino acids: CASSLRDSPYEQYF. The CDR3 coding sequence is TGTGCCAGCAGTCTACGGGACAGCCCCTACGAGCAGTACTTC.

This chain uses TRBV9 with TRBJ2-3, with 10 bases aligning to TRBD2. The CDR3 has 15 amino acids. J gave up 4 bases and V 0 bases, and 2 bases lay outside the gene matches. From germline, CDR1 is SGDLS and CDR2 YYNGEE. In DNA, the CDR3 is TGTGCCAGCAGCGTAGGCAGCGGGGGGGCAGATACGCAGTATTTT. This encodes CASSVGSGGADTQYF.

The chain carries TRBV27 and TRBJ2-5; 9 bases fit TRBD1. The CDR3 spans 15 residues. Germline V gene data show CDR1 as MNHEY and CDR2 as SMNVEV (reference sequence). V dropped 5 bases and J dropped 4; count of bases not matched to a gene: 8. CDR3 sequence: CASSPGQGLGETQYF. The CDR3 coding sequence is TGTGCCAGCAGTCCCGGACAGGGGCTCGGAGAGACCCAGTACTTC.

The V and J genes are TRBV5-1 and TRBJ1-1; weak D call: TRBD1 (5 bases). This CDR3 has 15 residues. CDR1 is SGHRS and CDR2 is YFSETQ in the germline V gene. The germline V and J ends were trimmed by 0 bases and 5 bases, with 14 bases remaining between them. CDR3 DNA sequence: TGCGCCAGCAGCTTGGTATGGACGGGGGGGACTGAAGCTTTCTTT. Its protein product is CASSLVWTGGTEAFF.

The genes are TRBV20-1 and TRBJ1-1; no firm D call. Trimming took off 5 bases at V and 0 bases at J, with 4 bases between the two ends. CDR3 length: 11 amino acids. Germline V CDR1 and CDR2: DFQATT, SNEGSKA (reference sequence). The CDR3 DNA follows: TGCAGTGCTCCCGTGAACACTGAAGCTTTCTTT. Amino acid sequence: CSAPVNTEAFF.

This chain connects TRBV7-2 to TRBJ2-7, with D perhaps matching TRBD2 (7 bases). CDR1 is SGHTA, CDR2 FQGNSA, per germline. This CDR3 contains 12 residues. The germline V and J ends were trimmed by 8 bases and 6 bases, with 14 bases remaining between them. The CDR3, as DNA: TGTGCCAGCCTCGGGGGGCGCCCCGAGCAGTACTTC. It translates to CASLGGRPEQYF. The full variable domain, with the rest looked up from reference TRBV7-2 and TRBJ2-7, is GAGVSQSPSNKVTEKGKDVELRCDPISGHTALYWYRQSLGQGLEFLIYFQGNSAPDKSGLPSDRFSAERTGGSVSTLTIQRTQQEDSAVYLCASLGGRPEQYFGPGTRLTVT.

The CDR3 nucleotides read TGTGCCAGCAGCTTTAAAGGCAGGGCAGGCACAGATACGCAGTATTTT. Amino acids: CASSFKGRAGTDTQYF. The genes are TRBV7-9 and TRBJ2-3, with a tentative D call TRBD1 (5 bases). Germline V gives CDR1 SEHNR, CDR2 FQNEAQ (reference sequence). This CDR3 is 16 amino acids long. Trimming removed 3 bases at V and 1 base at J, with 14 bases between.

The CDR3 sequence is CASSLQQGNTGELFF. As DNA, the CDR3 is TGTGCCAGCAGCTTACAGCAGGGCAACACCGGGGAGCTGTTTTTT. The gene calls are TRBV7-6 and TRBJ2-2; D perhaps matches TRBD1 (5 bases). Germline lookup yields CDR1 SGHVS and CDR2 FNYEAQ. The CDR3 extends over 15 amino acids. V lost 2 bases, J lost 2 bases, and 9 bases lay in between. Drawing the rest from reference TRBV7-6 and TRBJ2-2, the complete variable domain is GAGVSQSPRYKVTKRGQDVALRCDPISGHVSLYWYRQALGQGPEFLTYFNYEAQQDKSGLPNDRFSAERPEGSISTLTIQRTEQRDSAMYRCASSLQQGNTGELFFGEGSRLTVL.

The genes are TRBV5-1 and TRBJ2-7, with D hard to call. The CDR3 runs 14 residues. Deletions cut 0 bases from V and 1 base from J, with 8 bases between. Germline assignment: CDR1 SGHRS and CDR2 YFSETQ. As DNA, the CDR3 is TGCGCCAGCAGCTTGGCTGGCAAGTCCTACGAGCAGTACTTC. Protein sequence: CASSLAGKSYEQYF.

The rearrangement joins TRBV6-6 to TRBJ2-7, with a tentative D call TRBD1 (6 bases). There are 14 residues in the CDR3. Trimming removed 0 bases at V and 7 bases at J, with 13 bases between. Germline CDR1 MNHNY, CDR2 SVGAGI (reference sequence). CDR3 sequence (DNA): TGTGCCAGCAGTTACTCGACCAGGGGTGTTGAGCAGTACTTC. Its translation is CASSYSTRGVEQYF.

The rearrangement joins TRBV5-1 to TRBJ1-6; a possible D gene is TRBD1 (6 bases). CDR1 and CDR2 from the germline V gene are SGHRS and YFSETQ. The CDR3 runs 14 residues. V was pared by 5 bases and J by 3 bases, with 9 bases between. The CDR3 loop is CASSRDIYNSPLHF. The CDR3 DNA follows: TGCGCCAGCAGTAGGGACATCTATAATTCACCCCTCCACTTT.